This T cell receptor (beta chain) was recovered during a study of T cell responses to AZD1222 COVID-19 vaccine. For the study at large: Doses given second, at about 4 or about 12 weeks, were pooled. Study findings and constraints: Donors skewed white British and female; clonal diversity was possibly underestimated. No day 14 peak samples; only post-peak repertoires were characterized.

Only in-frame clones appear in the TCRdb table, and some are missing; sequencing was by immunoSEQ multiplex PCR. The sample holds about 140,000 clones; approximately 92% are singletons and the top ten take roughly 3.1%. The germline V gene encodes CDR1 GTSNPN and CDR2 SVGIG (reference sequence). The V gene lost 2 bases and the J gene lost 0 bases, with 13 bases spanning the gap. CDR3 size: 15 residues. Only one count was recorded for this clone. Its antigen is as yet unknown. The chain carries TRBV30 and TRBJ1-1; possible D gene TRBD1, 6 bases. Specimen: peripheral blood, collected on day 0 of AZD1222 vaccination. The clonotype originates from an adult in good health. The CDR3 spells CAWSTGGSMNTEAFF. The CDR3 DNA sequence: TGTGCCTGGAGTACCGGGGGCTCCATGAACACTGAAGCTTTCTTT.